Listed below are T cell receptor beta chains from one sample, sequenced in a study of PD-L1 blockade in urothelial cancer. The assay was immunoSEQ multiplex PCR, and TCRdb's table has in-frame clones only and misses some. Of 55,000 to 75,000 clones detected, roughly four fifths appear once; the ten largest clones hold 1.6%. Sequences were derived from PBMCs, sampled around atezolizumab (anti-PD-L1) treatment. These receptors originate from a man in his 70s with urothelial cancer. Both conserved end residues are part of each CDR3. The D gene is left open where the match is weak. A row's size may be missing; if present it is once, few, many or a size class.

-	TRBV18	-	TRBJ1-3	TGTGCCAGCTCACCGCTTGGGCAGTCCTCTGGAAACACCATATATTTT	CASSPLGQSSGNTIYF
TRBD2	TRBV7-8	-	TRBJ2-7	TGTGCCAGCAGCTTTGGTCGTCTAGCGGGAGGAGGGGGCTCCTACGAGCAGTACTTC	CASSFGRLAGGGGSYEQYF
TRBD2	TRBV7-2	-	TRBJ2-2	TGTGCCAGCAGCTCTCTAGCGGGAGTAGGCGGGGAGCTGTTTTTT	CASSSLAGVGGELFF
-	TRBV7-8	-	TRBJ1-1	TGTGCCAGCAGCTTGGGCTGGGGAGGCGGCACTGAAGCTTTCTTT	CASSLGWGGGTEAFF
-	TRBV11-2	-	TRBJ2-5	TGTGCCAGCAGCCGGGCAGGGGGGGAGACCCAGTACTTC	CASSRAGGETQYF
-	TRBV10-3	-	TRBJ1-1	TGTGCCGTGGGGCCGCGGGGGGGGTCTAACACTGAAGCTTTCTTT	CAVGPRGGSNTEAFF
-	TRBV9	-	TRBJ2-7	TGTGCCAGCAGCGTAGATCTAGGAGGTGATTACGAGCAGTACTTC	CASSVDLGGDYEQYF
-	TRBV6-6	-	TRBJ2-3	TGTGCCAGCAGTTCGGCAGGCGCCACAGATACGCAGTATTTT	CASSSAGATDTQYF
-	TRBV9	once	TRBJ2-5	TGTGCCAGCAGCGTTACTTTCCAAGAGACCCAGTACTTC	CASSVTFQETQYF
-	TRBV28	-	TRBJ2-7	TGTGCCAGCAGTGCCAGGTACGAGCAGTACTTC	CASSARYEQYF
-	TRBV6-1	-	TRBJ2-5	TGTGCCAGCAGCCAGCGGGACCAAGAGACCCAGTACTTC	CASSQRDQETQYF
-	TRBV5-1	-	TRBJ2-5	TGCGCCAGCAGCCCAGGGCCCCAAGAGACCCAGTACTTC	CASSPGPQETQYF
-	TRBV11-3	-	TRBJ2-5	TGTGCCAGCAGCTCGTCGACTAGCCAAGAGACCCAGTACTTC	CASSSSTSQETQYF
TRBD2	TRBV9	-	TRBJ2-5	TGTGCCAGCGGGACTAGCGGGAGGGGTAGGGAGACCCAGTACTTC	CASGTSGRGRETQYF
-	TRBV13	-	TRBJ2-3	TGTGCCAGCAGCTCGCGGGGTGGGGCGACTTACACAGATACGCAGTATTTT	CASSSRGGATYTDTQYF
-	TRBV7-2	-	TRBJ1-2	TGTGCCAGCAGCTTGACAGGTAGCTATGGCTACACCTTC	CASSLTGSYGYTF
-	TRBV7-2	-	TRBJ1-2	TGTGCCAGCAGCTTAGGGGGCTACTATGGCTACACCTTC	CASSLGGYYGYTF
-	TRBV10-2	once	TRBJ1-5	TGCGCCAGCAGTGAGTCCCAACAGTTTCTTGGCAATCAGCCCCAGCATTTT	CASSESQQFLGNQPQHF
-	TRBV20-1	few	TRBJ1-3	TGCAGTGCCTCCAGTGGAAACACCATATATTTT	CSASSGNTIYF
TRBD1	TRBV2	-	TRBJ1-4	TGTGCCAGCAGGATACAGGGGGGCGGCGGTGAAAAACTGTTTTTT	CASRIQGGGGEKLFF
-	TRBV7-3	-	TRBJ2-3	TGTGCCAGCAGCTTAGTGGGGCCAGATACGCAGTATTTT	CASSLVGPDTQYF
TRBD2	TRBV27	-	TRBJ2-7	TGTGCCAGCAGCCCCTCGCGGGAGCTCTCCTCCTACGAGCAGTACTTC	CASSPSRELSSYEQYF
-	TRBV27	-	TRBJ1-5	TGTGCCAGCTCAGGACTTAACAGCAATCAGCCCCAGCATTTT	CASSGLNSNQPQHF
TRBD2	TRBV9	few	TRBJ2-3	TGTGCCAGCAGCCCAGCGGGGGCACGAACAGATACGCAGTATTTT	CASSPAGARTDTQYF
TRBD2	TRBV25-1	-	TRBJ2-5	TGTGCCAGCAGTGAATATCGGGGGGGGCAAGAGACCCAGTACTTC	CASSEYRGGQETQYF
TRBD1	TRBV5-1	few	TRBJ2-5	TGCGCCAGCAGCAACAGGGGGCTATATGAGACCCAGTACTTC	CASSNRGLYETQYF
-	TRBV5-4	-	TRBJ2-3	TGTGCCAGCAGCTTTCGGGGGAGAAGGGCAGATACGCAGTATTTT	CASSFRGRRADTQYF
TRBD1	TRBV18	-	TRBJ1-2	TGTGCCAGCTCACGCACAGGACAGGGTGAAGGCGGCTACACCTTC	CASSRTGQGEGGYTF
TRBD1	TRBV14	-	TRBJ2-6	TGTGCCAGCAGCCAACAGGGGGCGCGGGGGGCCAACGTCCTGACTTTC	CASSQQGARGANVLTF
-	TRBV2	-	TRBJ2-5	TGTGCCAGCAGTGTCGGGTTTCGGGAGACCCAGTACTTC	CASSVGFRETQYF
-	TRBV4-3	few	TRBJ1-1	TGCGCCAGCAGCCTAGAGCGGGGAAACACTGAAGCTTTCTTT	CASSLERGNTEAFF
TRBD1	TRBV5-6	-	TRBJ2-3	TGTGCCAGCAGCGGCGGACAGGGGAATACGCAGTATTTT	CASSGGQGNTQYF
TRBD1	TRBV11-2	-	TRBJ2-3	TGTGCCAGCAGCTTAGATCTTATTGGACAGGGGCCCGCGAGGGGGACGCAGTATTTT	CASSLDLIGQGPARGTQYF
TRBD1	TRBV10-3	-	TRBJ1-1	TGTGCCATCAGTTCGGGACAGGGGGGGAACACTGAAGCTTTCTTT	CAISSGQGGNTEAFF
-	TRBV5-1	-	TRBJ2-5	TGCGCCAGCAGCTTGACGGGGGAAAGGCAAGAGACCCAGTACTTC	CASSLTGERQETQYF
TRBD1	TRBV28	-	TRBJ2-7	TGTGCCAGCAGTTTCCCGGGTGACAGGGGGCTCGGGCAGTACTTC	CASSFPGDRGLGQYF
TRBD1	TRBV19	-	TRBJ1-1	TGTGCCAGTAGCCGTCAGGGGGTCATGAACACTGAAGCTTTCTTT	CASSRQGVMNTEAFF